The clone carrying this T cell receptor (beta chain) was recorded once. In the authors' workflow: Reference gene primer amplification yielded estimated nucleated cell counts. Sequencing used immunoSEQ multiplex PCR; TCRdb keeps in-frame clones, though not all of them. The V and J calls and clone size were taken over from that table, and D and trimming were inferred from the DNA. This table holds more than 80,000 clones, approximately 86% found once. The record originates from a study of blood T cell repertoires in COVID-19. The ends were cut back, 0 bases at V and 2 bases at J, with 9 bases in the middle. This CDR3 is 15 amino acids long. Germline V gene sequence: CDR1 ENHRY, CDR2 SYGVKD.

The sample comprised peripheral blood. This TCR came from a man aged 35-49 years with acute or convalescent COVID-19. The chain combines TRBV10-3 with TRBJ2-3; a possible D gene is TRBD1 (6 bases). The CDR3 bases are TGTGCCATCAGTGAGTCGGCAGGGGCCACAGATACGCAGTATTTT. Its protein product is CAISESAGATDTQYF.